Reported below is one T cell receptor beta chain. Its antigen remains unidentified. The record originates from a study of T cell clonotyping in hematopoietic cell transplantation. Study summary: Recipients' pretransplant samples followed cytoreduction. Study outcomes and limitations: At the given depth, recipient repertoires were over 95% de novo clonotypes.

The repertoire was sequenced with immunoSEQ multiplex PCR; TCRdb's copy has only in-frame clones and lacks some. The sample lists under 45,000 clones, 95% seen once, with around 1.5% in the top ten. V trimming: 1 base; J trimming: 8 bases; junction bases outside the gene matches: 8. CDR3 length: 15 residues. Germline loops: CDR1 SGHAT, CDR2 FQNNGV. Time point of the sample: recipient sample about 28 days before transplant, after cytoreduction. Samples: about 28 days before transplant, then days 30, 100 and 180 after. The receptor was isolated from a man between 40 and 49 years old with chronic myeloid leukemia. Some clones in this sample may be carry-over from other donors' samples. Sequences were derived from peripheral blood mononuclear cells, sampled before stem cell transplant. The rearrangement uses TRBV11-2 and TRBJ2-1, with 7 bases lining up with TRBD2. The DNA of the CDR3 is TGTGCCAGCAGCTTAGCTGGCGGGGGAGCGGATGAGCAGTTCTTC. Encoded protein: CASSLAGGGADEQFF.